The T cell receptor (beta chain) described here comes from a study of shared clonotypes between healthy human individuals. This CDR3 is built from 16 residues. Trimming left V 4 bases short and J 4 bases short, with 20 bases between. In germline, CDR1 is SGHTS, CDR2 YDEGEE. Data came from immunoSEQ multiplex PCR; TCRdb stores just in-frame clones and leaves some out. The data hold around 2,000,000 clones, with roughly 94% observed a single time. For this clone: Its specificity is unknown.

Whole-study findings and limits: Researchers found naive subsets generally carried larger estimated richness than memory subsets.

Naive CD8 cells, CD45RO-negative and positively selected for CCR7, excluded terminally differentiated effector memory CD45RA+ cells. The chain links TRBV5-8 to TRBJ2-5; D assignment may be TRBD1 or TRBD2 (5 bases each). Input material: naive CD8+ T cells sorted from blood. This TCR was sampled from a man aged 18 to 29 in good health. Here the CDR3 DNA reads TGTGCCAGCAGCCCCCCCCCGTGGGGGAATAGAGAGACCCAGTACTTC. Amino acids: CASSPPPWGNRETQYF.